A selection of T cell receptor beta chains follows, all from one sample in a study of blood T cell repertoires in COVID-19. Produced via immunoSEQ multiplex PCR; TCRdb's table is partial and in-frame only. The sample holds 100,000 to 150,000 clones, 75% to 90% seen once. Sequencing was done on a sample of peripheral blood. The receptors come from a woman older than 75 with COVID-19, enrolled during active disease. The CDR3 runs from the conserved cysteine through the conserved F or W. Fields, in order: J gene, V gene, D gene, CDR3 length, clone size, CDR3 protein, CDR3 DNA. A D gene is named only where the DNA matches it firmly. Clone size appears in some rows only: once, few, many, or a class for an expanded clone.

TRBJ2-1,TRBV9,TRBD2,14,.,CASSHSGAHNEQFF,TGTGCCAGCAGTCACAGCGGGGCGCACAATGAGCAGTTCTTC
TRBJ2-3,TRBV7-2,.,12,.,CASSSPPDTQYF,TGTGCCAGCAGCTCCCCTCCGGATACGCAGTATTTT
TRBJ1-5,TRBV7-2,TRBD1,14,.,CASSPPGTVPPQHF,TGTGCCAGCAGCCCCCCCGGGACAGTACCTCCCCAGCATTTT
TRBJ2-7,TRBV5-6,TRBD1,14,few,CASSFVTGGTEQYF,TGTGCCAGCAGCTTCGTGACAGGGGGCACCGAGCAGTACTTC
TRBJ2-3,TRBV27,.,14,.,CASSLGGAIDTQYF,TGTGCCAGCAGTTTGGGCGGGGCCATAGATACGCAGTATTTT
TRBJ1-5,TRBV7-2,TRBD1,14,.,CASSSGQGSQPQHF,TGTGCCAGCAGCTCGGGACAGGGATCTCAGCCCCAGCATTTT
TRBJ2-7,TRBV7-8,.,14,.,CASSSGVQAYEQYF,TGTGCCAGCAGCTCGGGAGTCCAGGCATACGAGCAGTACTTC
TRBJ2-5,TRBV4-1,.,12,.,CASSPPRGTQYF,TGCGCCAGCAGCCCCCCGCGAGGGACCCAGTACTTC
TRBJ1-4,TRBV28,.,14,.,CASSPPGELVKLFF,TGTGCCAGCAGTCCGCCAGGGGAGCTCGTAAAACTGTTTTTT
TRBJ2-7,TRBV6-6,.,14,.,CASRGIRGVGEQYF,TGTGCCAGCAGAGGCATCAGGGGTGTCGGTGAGCAGTACTTC
TRBJ1-4,TRBV28,.,13,.,CASSLFGGEKLFF,TGTGCCAGCAGTTTATTCGGGGGTGAAAAACTGTTTTTT
TRBJ2-7,TRBV5-1,TRBD2,15,once,CASSFTSGLTQGQYF,TGCGCCAGCAGCTTTACTAGCGGGTTAACCCAGGGGCAGTACTTC
TRBJ2-2,TRBV19,TRBD2,16,.,CASSIGLGGDTGELFF,TGTGCCAGTAGTATCGGATTGGGAGGGGACACCGGGGAGCTGTTTTTT
TRBJ2-7,TRBV5-1,.,16,.,CASSLTGFGDPYEQYF,TGCGCCAGCAGCTTGACAGGGTTTGGGGACCCCTACGAGCAGTACTTC
TRBJ2-7,TRBV6-5,TRBD1,12,.,CASRTGLLEQYF,TGTGCCAGCAGGACAGGGCTTTTGGAGCAGTACTTC
TRBJ2-6,TRBV11-2,TRBD2,16,few,CASSSYSGGGANVLTF,TGTGCCAGCAGCTCGTATAGCGGGGGCGGGGCCAACGTCCTGACTTTC
TRBJ2-3,TRBV28,.,15,.,CASQGLWDRTDTQYF,TGTGCCAGCCAGGGGCTTTGGGATCGCACAGATACGCAGTATTTT
TRBJ2-7,TRBV5-1,TRBD1,15,few,CASSSAGQGFHEQYF,TGCGCCAGCAGCTCAGCGGGACAGGGTTTCCACGAGCAGTACTTC
TRBJ1-5,TRBV11-2,.,14,.,CASSWSGGNQPQHF,TGTGCCAGCAGCTGGTCGGGGGGCAATCAGCCCCAGCATTTT
TRBJ2-1,TRBV4-2,.,19,.,CASSQKGGRDRVFYNEQFF,TGTGCCAGCAGCCAAAAGGGGGGGCGGGACCGAGTCTTTTACAATGAGCAGTTCTTC
TRBJ1-6,TRBV28,.,16,.,CASSLRGGDYNSPLHF,TGTGCCAGCAGTTTGCGAGGGGGGGATTATAATTCACCCCTCCACTTT
TRBJ2-7,TRBV6-5,TRBD2,12,.,CASRRTSDEQYF,TGTGCCAGCAGAAGGACTAGTGACGAGCAGTACTTC
TRBJ1-2,TRBV14,.,14,few,CASSPLSRSYGYTF,TGTGCCAGCAGCCCGTTATCACGGTCCTATGGCTACACCTTC
TRBJ2-3,TRBV3-1/TRBV3-2,TRBD2,14,.,CASSQGLAGVGQYF,TGTGCCAGCAGCCAGGGACTAGCGGGAGTAGGGCAGTATTTT
TRBJ2-1,TRBV7-3,.,13,.,CASSSSTYNEQFF,TGTGCCAGCAGCTCCTCAACATACAATGAGCAGTTCTTC
TRBJ2-1,TRBV28,TRBD2,19,.,CASTSGGRNAAGGLNEQFF,TGTGCCAGCACTTCGGGGGGTCGTAACGCAGCGGGAGGGCTCAATGAGCAGTTCTTC
TRBJ2-7,TRBV9,.,14,.,CASSVGSGGGEQYF,TGTGCCAGCAGCGTAGGGTCGGGTGGAGGCGAGCAGTACTTC
TRBJ1-1,TRBV12-3/TRBV12-4,TRBD1,13,.,CASRTSGGTEAFF,TGTGCCAGCAGAACCTCAGGGGGCACTGAAGCTTTCTTT
TRBJ2-7,TRBV7-9,.,13,.,CASSRQGLYEQYF,TGTGCCAGCAGCCGCCAGGGACTCTACGAGCAGTACTTC
TRBJ2-2,TRBV4-2,TRBD2,17,.,CASSPPLAGGVTGELFF,TGTGCCAGCAGCCCTCCTTTGGCGGGAGGGGTTACCGGGGAGCTGTTTTTT
TRBJ1-1,TRBV19,.,10,.,CAQEEVEAFF,TGTGCTCAAGAGGAGGTTGAAGCTTTCTTT
TRBJ1-5,TRBV5-1,.,13,.,CASSLAGNQPQHF,TGCGCCAGCAGCTTGGCAGGCAATCAGCCCCAGCATTTT
TRBJ1-2,TRBV18,.,13,.,CASSSGQSGGYTF,TGTGCCAGCTCTTCAGGACAGTCGGGGGGCTACACCTTC
TRBJ2-5,TRBV28,.,13,.,CASSFRSQETQYF,TGTGCCAGCAGTTTCCGGTCCCAAGAGACCCAGTACTTC
TRBJ2-3,TRBV6-5,TRBD1,15,once,CASTNGQGGTDTQYF,TGTGCCAGCACCAACGGACAGGGAGGCACAGATACGCAGTATTTT
TRBJ2-1,TRBV9,.,16,.,CASSVATRQGDNEQFF,TGTGCCAGCAGCGTAGCTACGAGGCAGGGCGACAATGAGCAGTTCTTC
TRBJ2-1,TRBV7-6,.,17,.,CASSLGQGANSYNEQFF,TGTGCCAGCAGCTTAGGGCAGGGTGCGAATTCCTACAATGAGCAGTTCTTC